A selection of T cell receptor beta chains follows, all from one sample in a study of blood T cell repertoires in COVID-19. Assay: immunoSEQ multiplex PCR; the TCRdb copy retains only in-frame clones and omits some. This table has fewer than 200,000 clones, around 83% appearing once. The material sequenced was PBMCs or T cells enriched from blood (not recorded which). The receptor set was obtained from a woman between 45 and 65 years old in a cohort exposed to, infected with or recovered from COVID-19 (not recorded which). Both conserved end residues are part of each CDR3. Each record gives: clone size, D gene, V gene, J gene, CDR3 protein. A D gene is named only where the DNA matches it firmly. Not all rows give a size; the values are once, few, many and, for expanded clones, a class.

>once|TRBD2|TRBV7-9|TRBJ2-1
CASSLVGEGNEQFF
>-|-|TRBV28|TRBJ1-1
CATSTGSRTEAFF
>many|-|TRBV28|TRBJ1-3
CASHTGSSGNTIYF
>-|TRBD2|TRBV4-2|TRBJ2-5
CASSQGSSGQETQYF
>-|TRBD2|TRBV24-1|TRBJ2-3
CATSGGRTDTQYF
>-|TRBD2|TRBV3-1/TRBV3-2|TRBJ2-7
CASSQVRPSGSSYEQYF
>few|TRBD2|TRBV5-4|TRBJ2-3
CASSLAARGGTDTQYF
>-|-|TRBV27|TRBJ2-1
CASSPRDTSYNEQFF
>once|-|TRBV28|TRBJ1-3
CASSLTGTSGNTIYF
>-|TRBD1|TRBV11-2|TRBJ2-2
CASSLRQGVYTGELFF
>few|-|TRBV5-1|TRBJ2-1
CASSFMRQRDNEQFF
>-|-|TRBV28|TRBJ1-4
CASLGEKLFF
>once|-|TRBV7-2|TRBJ2-1
CASILTGSSYNEQFF
>-|-|TRBV10-3|TRBJ2-2
CAITPGDKAGELFF
>-|-|TRBV12-5|TRBJ1-2
CASGMDSDVYGYTF
>-|TRBD1|TRBV14|TRBJ1-1
CASSQGQGSAFF
>-|TRBD1|TRBV28|TRBJ1-6
CASSSGTAPNSPLHF
>once|TRBD1|TRBV2|TRBJ2-5
CASTRDRAQETQYF
>-|-|TRBV27|TRBJ2-1
CASSATENEQFF
>-|-|TRBV19|TRBJ1-3
CASSIVYGDSGNTIYF
>-|-|TRBV24-1|TRBJ1-2
CATLDPYGYGYTF
>few|-|TRBV7-2|TRBJ2-3
CASSPGIWASTDTQYF
>-|-|TRBV7-9|TRBJ1-2
CASSLEAGNGYTF
>-|-|TRBV20-1|TRBJ1-1
CSAGQGGEAFF
>-|-|TRBV7-9|TRBJ2-7
CASSGLNYEQYF
>-|-|TRBV7-2|TRBJ2-1
CASSLGGGALYNEQFF
>-|TRBD1|TRBV27|TRBJ1-4
CASSLNRGEKLFF
>once|-|TRBV20-1|TRBJ2-5
CSASSGGALLETQYF
>-|-|TRBV3-1/TRBV3-2|TRBJ1-6
CASSQDQWSSYNSPLHF
>once|-|TRBV28|TRBJ2-1
CASSLRQGIRYNEQFF
>once|-|TRBV28|TRBJ1-6
CASSIGQGNSPLHF
>once|TRBD2|TRBV5-1|TRBJ2-4
CASSLDGTSGTAKNIQYF
>-|-|TRBV5-4|TRBJ1-2
CASSLFQGVLIYGYTF
>-|TRBD1|TRBV27|TRBJ2-1
CASSSTGTGYNEQFF
>-|-|TRBV7-2|TRBJ1-5
CASSFRQDGQPQHF
>-|-|TRBV7-9|TRBJ1-1
CASSPLIAEAFF
>-|TRBD1|TRBV19|TRBJ1-4
CASSGTGGAGEKLFF
>few|-|TRBV2|TRBJ1-1
CASTLSGAVNTEAFF
>-|-|TRBV27|TRBJ2-3
CASSFQGSDTQYF
>once|TRBD1|TRBV7-2|TRBJ2-7
CASSSTWTGPYYEQYF
>-|TRBD1|TRBV9|TRBJ2-7
CASSAGTDFSYEQYF
>-|-|TRBV28|TRBJ2-7
CASSGLLTYEQYF
>-|-|TRBV19|TRBJ2-2
CAAERPGRNTGELFF
>once|-|TRBV27|TRBJ2-2
CASSPPPGLSSTGELFF
>-|TRBD2|TRBV7-3|TRBJ2-4
CASSRTSGENIQYF
>-|-|TRBV7-3|TRBJ2-5
CASSFRGNGVQYF
>-|TRBD2|TRBV15|TRBJ2-1
CATSSPRGGRAYNEQFF
>-|TRBD1|TRBV18|TRBJ1-1
CASSLYGTGETEAFF
>-|TRBD1|TRBV5-8|TRBJ1-4
CASSPRTGNEKLFF